This T cell receptor (beta chain) was found in a study of OX40 agonist ivuxolimab in advanced cancers. V lost 4 bases, J lost 0 bases, and 7 bases lay in between. CDR3 size: 14 residues. The germline V gene has CDR1 MGHDK and CDR2 SYGVNS. Here immunoSEQ multiplex PCR was the method, and the copy in TCRdb shows in-frame clones only, minus some. The profile shows over 90,000 clones, 90% of them singletons. Source: CD4+ or CD8+ T cells sorted from blood, taken in a trial of the OX40 agonist ivuxolimab. This sequence joins TRBV25-1 and TRBJ2-1, with a possible D match to TRBD1 (5 bases). The receptor's source is an adult with an advanced solid tumor such as melanoma, head and neck, liver or kidney cancer. The CDR3 reads CASSVTGSYNEQFF. Written as DNA, the CDR3 is TGTGCCAGCAGTGTAACAGGCTCCTACAATGAGCAGTTCTTC.